Below, 30 T cell receptor beta chains from the same sample are listed, as sequenced in a study of read filtering for tumor transcriptome and immune sequencing. Molecular barcoded adaptors covering alpha/delta and beta/gamma chains were used on approximately 400 ng RNA. TCRdb recomputed calls from the reads with MiXCR, one row per CDR3 protein. The data contain about 130,000 distinct CDR3 sequences, about an eighth of them seen just once; the ten biggest clones take up approximately 10%. The sequencing input was a population of CD138-negative cells sorted from bone marrow. The receptors were sampled from a donor at least 40 years old with multiple myeloma.

Ten or more counts support this clonotype. The chain links TRBV14 to TRBJ1-5; D gene uncertain. The germline gives CDR1 SGHDN, CDR2 FVKESK. V was cut by 3 bases and J by 1 base, with 7 bases left in between. The CDR3 is 14 residues long. In DNA form, the CDR3 reads TGTGCCAGCAGCCATCGAGGGAGCAATCAGCCCCAGCATTTT. Its protein is CASSHRGSNQPQHF.

A word on this clonotype: A much bigger clone sits one base away, suggesting this may be a read error. V and J are TRBV12-3 or TRBV12-4 and TRBJ2-3, with 8 bases fitting TRBD1. The CDR3 has 14 residues. The junction had 13 bases not matched to a gene; V was cut back by 7 bases and J by 10 bases. The CDR3 coding sequence is TGTGCCAGCACCTCAGGGGGCCGCGGGGATGCGCAGTATTTT. Translating it yields CASTSGGRGDAQYF.

This clonotype was seen ten or more times. The V call is TRBV6-6, the J call TRBJ2-1, with 7 bases identical to TRBD1. CDR3 size: 20 residues. From germline, CDR1 is MNHNY and CDR2 SVGAGI (reference sequence). The V and J ends lost 5 bases and 4 bases, in that order; junction bases with no gene match: 23. The CDR3, as DNA: TGTGCCAGCAGTGACGTACCGGGACAGCGAAAACTGAGGGTATACAATGAGCAGTTCTTC. It yields the protein CASSDVPGQRKLRVYNEQFF.

This clonotype was picked up many times. The rearrangement links TRBV19 to TRBJ2-3, with 7 positions matching TRBD1. Germline assignment: CDR1 LNHDA and CDR2 SQIVND (reference sequence). This CDR3 is 15 amino acids long. The J segment lost 3 bases and the V segment lost 5 bases, leaving 8 bases of the junction unmatched. The DNA for the CDR3 is TGTGCCAGTAGTCTCGACAGGGAGAGAACAGATACGCAGTATTTT. This encodes CASSLDRERTDTQYF.

This clonotype has ten or more counts. DNA for the CDR3: TGTGCCAGCAGCAAGCACGGGACTATCCAAGAGACCCAGTACTTC. Translating gives CASSKHGTIQETQYF. This sequence joins TRBV3-1 and TRBJ2-5, with 7 bases fitting TRBD2. Germline V gene data show CDR1 as LGHDT and CDR2 as YNNKEL (reference sequence). The ends lost 5 bases at V and 1 base at J; junction bases unmatched: 7. This CDR3 region has 15 residues.

This clonotype was detected many times. The V and J genes are TRBV6-5 and TRBJ1-1, with no clear D. Trimming shortened V by 8 bases and J by 1 base, and 14 bases separated the two germline ends. This CDR3 comprises 14 residues. Germline CDR1 reads MNHEY; CDR2 reads SVGAGI. Here the CDR3 reads CASLTKQKNTEAFF. The CDR3 nucleotides read TGTGCCAGCCTTACCAAACAGAAGAACACTGAAGCTTTCTTT.

This clonotype was counted many times. The chain carries TRBV18 and TRBJ1-1; no reliable D call. The CDR3 loop spans 14 amino acids. Trimming shortened V by 3 bases and J by 1 base, and 9 bases separated the two germline ends. Germline V CDR1 and CDR2: KGHSH, LQKENI. CDR3: CASSPIEGNTEAFF. In nucleotides, the CDR3 is TGTGCCAGCTCACCCATCGAGGGGAACACTGAAGCTTTCTTT.

Many counts were recorded for this clonotype. The chain couples TRBV20-1 to TRBJ2-5; D uncertain. The CDR3 is made up of 11 amino acids. V lost 6 bases and J lost 5, with 10 bases in between. Germline CDR1 reads DFQATT; CDR2 reads SNEGSKA (reference sequence). The CDR3 bases are TGCAGTGCATCCCCTCCGGAGACCCAGTACTTC. Its protein is CSASPPETQYF.

This clonotype was seen many times. This chain links TRBV6-6 with TRBJ1-1; 7 bases agree with TRBD1. CDR1 is MNHNY, CDR2 SVGAGI, per germline (reference sequence). Unmatched junction bases numbered 11, after V lost 4 bases and J lost 0 bases. The CDR3 is 17 residues long. DNA of the CDR3: TGTGCCAGCAGTTGGGCGACAGGGACGGGAATGAACACTGAAGCTTTCTTT. It specifies CASSWATGTGMNTEAFF.

At least ten counts were recorded for this clonotype. This chain joins TRBV7-2 and TRBJ2-1, with TRBD2 matching over 11 bases. This CDR3 has 18 amino acids. V lost 1 base to trimming and J lost 2 bases; unmatched junction nucleotides: 7. In germline, CDR1 is SGHTA, CDR2 FQGNSA. This CDR3 is CASSLGSGRAWTYNEQFF. CDR3 bases: TGTGCCAGCAGCTTAGGTAGCGGGAGGGCCTGGACCTACAATGAGCAGTTCTTC.

V is TRBV10-3 and J is TRBJ2-3, with 9 nucleotides matching TRBD2. Trimming at V came to 3 bases and at J to 5 bases, leaving 3 bases not matched to a gene. The CDR3 totals 14 residues. Germline loops: CDR1 ENHRY, CDR2 SYGVKD. The CDR3 region is CAISEAGGGDTQYF. CDR3 nucleotide sequence: TGTGCCATCAGTGAAGCGGGGGGCGGAGATACGCAGTATTTT.

The rearrangement uses TRBV7-2 and TRBJ1-3; D is unclear. V lost 5 bases and J 0 bases, leaving 8 bases between the germline ends. The CDR3 runs 14 residues. Germline assignment: CDR1 SGHTA and CDR2 FQGNSA. The CDR3 here is CASSPELSGNTIYF. In nucleotides, the CDR3 is TGTGCCAGCAGCCCTGAACTCTCTGGAAACACCATATATTTT. Filled out from reference TRBV7-2 and TRBJ1-3, the complete variable domain reads GAGVSQSPSNKVTEKGKDVELRCDPISGHTALYWYRQSLGQGLEFLIYFQGNSAPDKSGLPSDRFSAERTGGSVSTLTIQRTQQEDSAVYLCASSPELSGNTIYFGEGSWLTVV.

This clonotype was detected only a few times. The rearrangement uses TRBV3-1 and TRBJ2-5; no clear D gene. This CDR3 spans 13 amino acids. Trimming took 0 bases from V and 5 from J, leaving 7 bases between them. The V gene's germline CDR1 is LGHDT and CDR2 YNNKEL (reference sequence). This chain's CDR3 is CASSQDGAETQYF. CDR3 nucleotide sequence: TGTGCCAGCAGCCAAGACGGCGCTGAGACCCAGTACTTC.

This clonotype was counted many times. The chain combines TRBV6-2 or TRBV6-3 with TRBJ2-1; no clear D. The CDR3 runs 11 residues. Germline CDR1 is MNHEY and CDR2 is SVGEGT. V was trimmed by 2 bases and J by 9 bases, leaving 5 bases between them. This chain's CDR3 is CASSYEIEQFF. In nucleotides, the CDR3 is TGTGCCAGCAGTTACGAGATTGAGCAGTTCTTC.

This clonotype appeared many times. This chain uses TRBV11-2 with TRBJ2-7; TRBD2 might be the D (5 bases). With 5 bases removed from V and 3 bases from J, the gap between germline ends came to 11 bases. The V gene's germline CDR1 is SGHAT and CDR2 FQNNGV. The CDR3 spans 13 residues. The CDR3 DNA reads as TGTGCCAGCAGCCGCGGGCACGGCTACGAGCAGTACTTC. Amino acids: CASSRGHGYEQYF.

This clonotype was detected many times. The gene calls are TRBV30 and TRBJ1-2; D is unclear. The CDR3 extends over 12 amino acids. With 0 bases removed from V and 6 bases from J, the gap between germline ends came to 8 bases. Germline V lookup: CDR1 GTSNPN, CDR2 SVGIG (reference sequence). The chain's CDR3 is CAWSVTVDGYTF. For the CDR3, the DNA is TGTGCCTGGAGTGTAACCGTGGATGGCTACACCTTC.

The DNA of the CDR3 is TGTGCCACCTCTTCCGGGACAGGGGTAGATACGCAGTATTTT. It codes for CATSSGTGVDTQYF. This chain uses TRBV15 with TRBJ2-3; 10 bases line up with TRBD1. Losses at the gene ends were 8 bases for V and 5 bases for J; bases not matched to a gene: 7. This CDR3 comprises 14 residues. Germline V gene sequence: CDR1 LNHNV, CDR2 YYDKDF (reference sequence).

This clonotype has ten or more counts. J is TRBJ2-3 and V is TRBV2; 9 nucleotides line up with TRBD2. The CDR3 is made up of 16 amino acids. Germline values: CDR1 SNHLY, CDR2 FYNNEI. The J segment lost 1 base and the V segment lost 3 bases, leaving 5 bases of the junction unmatched. Here the CDR3 DNA reads TGTGCCAGCAGTGATTCGGCTAGCGGGGGCACAGATACGCAGTATTTT. It codes for CASSDSASGGTDTQYF.

The rearrangement joins TRBV7-3 to TRBJ2-1; D is possibly TRBD1 (6 bases). V was clipped by 4 bases and J by 2 bases, with 15 bases between them. The length of the CDR3 is 16 residues. Germline CDR1 SGHTA, CDR2 FQGTGA. The CDR3 nucleotides read TGTGCCAGCAGCTCCGGGGCAGGGGAAACCTACAATGAGCAGTTCTTC. Translation: CASSSGAGETYNEQFF.

In this sample, this clonotype turned up many times. The chain links TRBV5-1 to TRBJ2-4; 7 bases align to TRBD1. This CDR3 has 15 amino acids. Germline CDR1 is SGHRS and CDR2 is YFSETQ. The trim removed 4 bases at V and 2 bases at J, leaving 6 bases unmatched. The CDR3 spells CASSPGGLTKNIQYF. CDR3 bases: TGCGCCAGCAGCCCAGGGGGTCTCACCAAAAACATTCAGTACTTC.

Many counts were recorded for this clonotype. The chain links TRBV20-1 to TRBJ2-5; D remains unclear. Per germline, CDR1 DFQATT and CDR2 SNEGSKA (reference sequence). The CDR3 totals 11 residues. V gave up 6 bases and J gave up 3 bases, with 8 bases separating them. CDR3 sequence: CSALSEETQYF. The DNA for the CDR3 is TGCAGTGCCCTATCAGAAGAGACCCAGTACTTC.

The table lists this clonotype with many counts. The rearrangement joins TRBV6-5 to TRBJ1-2; 8 nucleotides align to TRBD1. V gave up 0 bases and J gave up 8 bases; unmatched junction bases: 5. Germline V gene sequence: CDR1 MNHEY, CDR2 SVGAGI. This CDR3 contains 14 residues. The CDR3 protein is CASSYSVRGQGYTF. CDR3 DNA: TGTGCCAGCAGTTACTCTGTCAGGGGGCAAGGCTACACCTTC.

This clonotype showed up many times. The rearrangement joins TRBV3-1 to TRBJ2-3; 8 positions match TRBD2. CDR1 LGHDT and CDR2 YNNKEL come from the germline V gene (reference sequence). This CDR3 region has 17 residues. V shed 4 bases, J shed 5 bases, and the junction held 14 bases outside the gene matches. This CDR3 is CASSLREAQERGDTQYF. CDR3 coding DNA: TGTGCCAGCAGCCTGCGGGAGGCACAGGAGAGAGGAGATACGCAGTATTTT.

This clonotype has a count of ten or more. This sequence joins TRBV11-2 and TRBJ2-3, with 13 positions matching TRBD2. The CDR3 sequence is 18 residues long. Trimming cost V 4 bases and J 6 bases; bases outside gene matches: 13. Germline V gene sequence: CDR1 SGHAT, CDR2 FQNNGV. The CDR3 here is CASSSYGGTSGAWDTQYF. The CDR3 nucleotides read TGTGCCAGCAGCTCCTACGGGGGGACTAGCGGGGCCTGGGATACGCAGTATTTT.

The rearrangement uses TRBV27 and TRBJ2-3; D unresolved. Germline lookup yields CDR1 MNHEY and CDR2 SMNVEV (reference sequence). V gave up 6 bases and J gave up 2 bases, with 9 bases separating them. The CDR3 loop spans 13 amino acids. This CDR3 is CASRDRLTDTQYF. CDR3 nucleotides: TGTGCCAGCAGGGACCGACTCACAGATACGCAGTATTTT.

At least ten counts were recorded for this clonotype. In nucleotides, the CDR3 is TGTGCCTGGAGTAGGGCAGCTGAACGGAACACTGAAGCTTTCTTT. The encoded protein is CAWSRAAERNTEAFF. The J gene is TRBJ1-1, the V gene TRBV30; D remains ambiguous. The V end was cut by 2 bases, the J end by 1 base, with 14 bases between. Per the germline V gene, CDR1 is GTSNPN and CDR2 is SVGIG (reference sequence). This CDR3 is 15 amino acids long. Looking up the rest from reference TRBV30 and TRBJ1-1 gives the full variable domain: SQTIHQWPATLVQPVGSPLSLECTVEGTSNPNLYWYRQAAGRGLQLLFYSVGIGQISSEVPQNLSASRPQDRQFILSSKKLLLSDSGFYLCAWSRAAERNTEAFFGQGTRLTVV.

This clonotype was seen only once. A single base is all that separates this from a far larger clone, so a read error is likely. V and J are TRBV7-7 and TRBJ2-5, with TRBD1 matching over 7 bases. The CDR3 runs 14 residues. Per the germline V gene, CDR1 is SSHAT and CDR2 is FNYEAQ (reference sequence). The CDR3 DNA sequence: TGTGCTAGCAGCTTACAGGGGACCTACAATGAGCAGTACTTC. Protein sequence: CASSLQGTYNEQYF.

This clonotype was seen only a few times. The chain employs TRBV12-3 or TRBV12-4 and TRBJ2-5; D not resolved. CDR3 length equals 14 residues. The V end was cut by 5 bases, the J end by 2 bases, with 12 bases between. CDR3 DNA sequence: TGTGCCAGCAGTATAGGGCGTTTTCAAGAGACCCAGTACTTC. It translates to CASSIGRFQETQYF.

This clonotype has ten or more counts. The rearrangement uses TRBV5-1 and TRBJ2-2; 7 bases agree with TRBD2. The CDR3 runs to 15 residues. V trimming: 4 bases; J trimming: 1 base; junction bases outside the gene matches: 4. Germline assignment: CDR1 SGHRS and CDR2 YFSETQ. Written as DNA, the CDR3 is TGCGCCAGCAGCAAGACTAGCTTGAACACCGGGGAGCTGTTTTTT. This sequence encodes CASSKTSLNTGELFF.

Many counts were recorded for this clonotype. The chain is built from TRBV6-5 and TRBJ2-1; D gene unclear. This CDR3 region has 14 residues. Germline V CDR1 and CDR2: MNHEY, SVGAGI. The V end lost 2 bases, the J end lost 5 bases, and 10 bases lay between the germline ends. The CDR3 reads CASSYSVTDNEQFF. CDR3 bases: TGTGCCAGCAGTTACAGTGTGACGGACAATGAGCAGTTCTTC.